Each of the 6 T cell receptor beta chains below was sequenced from the same sample in a study of cytomegalovirus exposure and HLA in healthy donors. In the PCR, 60 Vbeta and 13 Jbeta primers were used. Generated by immunoSEQ multiplex PCR, the TCRdb table keeps only in-frame clones and is missing some. The sample has around 98,000 clones; about 70% are singletons. Sample: PBMCs. These receptors were obtained from a human donor in good health.

The gene calls are TRBV5-1 and TRBJ1-1; 8 nucleotides match TRBD1. The CDR3 spans 15 residues. CDR1 is SGHRS and CDR2 is YFSETQ in the germline V gene. V lost 7 bases, J lost 6 bases, and 14 bases stayed unmatched. This chain's CDR3 is CASARETGEFAEAFF. DNA for the CDR3: TGCGCCAGCGCTAGGGAGACAGGGGAATTCGCTGAAGCTTTCTTT.

The chain uses TRBV2 and TRBJ2-1; 11 bases fit TRBD2. After removal of 4 bases from V and 7 bases from J, the junction contained 3 bases not matched to a gene. The CDR3 runs 14 residues. The V gene's germline CDR1 is SNHLY and CDR2 FYNNEI. Here the CDR3 DNA reads TGTGCCAGCAGTGGACTAGCGGGGTGGAATGAGCAGTTCTTC. It is translated as CASSGLAGWNEQFF.

This CDR3 is CASSRQGLAGELFF. CDR3 DNA sequence: TGTGCCAGCAGTAGACAGGGGCTCGCCGGGGAGCTGTTTTTT. The chain uses TRBV6-5 and TRBJ2-2; 8 bases align to TRBD1. Germline CDR1 is MNHEY and CDR2 is SVGAGI. With 5 bases clipped from V and 6 bases from J, the junction kept 5 bases outside the gene matches. The CDR3 runs to 14 residues.

This rearrangement joins TRBV5-1 to TRBJ1-1; D gene uncertain. CDR1 is SGHRS and CDR2 is YFSETQ in the germline V gene. This CDR3 comprises 13 residues. Between the trimmed V and J ends, which lost 0 bases and 2 bases, there was a span of 5 bases. CDR3 loop: CASSLGANTEAFF. For the CDR3, the DNA is TGCGCCAGCAGCTTGGGGGCTAACACTGAAGCTTTCTTT.

This chain links TRBV18 with TRBJ2-5; D not certain. CDR1 is KGHSH and CDR2 is LQKENI in the germline V gene. The CDR3 consists of 12 residues. V was shortened by 2 bases and J by 5 bases, with 6 bases between the two germline ends. CDR3 DNA sequence: TGTGCCAGCTCACCAGAGTCGGAGACCCAGTACTTC. This encodes CASSPESETQYF.

The genes are TRBV11-3 and TRBJ1-1; TRBD1 agrees at 8 bases. The CDR3 extends over 16 amino acids. V trimming: 3 bases; J trimming: 7 bases; junction bases outside the gene matches: 13. Germline CDR1 reads SGHNT; CDR2 reads YENEEA. The CDR3 DNA follows: TGTGCCAGCAGCTTTGGGACAGGCGATACGACCCTTGAAGCTTTCTTT. Its translation: CASSFGTGDTTLEAFF.